The clone carrying this T cell receptor beta chain appeared a few times. Trimming left V 3 bases short and J 0 bases short, with 6 bases between. CDR1 is LGHNT, CDR2 FRNRAP, per germline. This CDR3 is 13 amino acids long. This specimen belongs to a study of beta chain features in type 1 diabetes. Expressed TCRB transcripts were sequenced after all isolated RNA was converted to cDNA. Generated by immunoSEQ multiplex PCR, the TCRdb table keeps only in-frame clones and is missing some. The sample contains 400,000 to 500,000 clones, 14% of which appear only once. This clonotype was obtained from a young man in good health. Sequencing input: naive CD4+ T cells from blood. The chain carries TRBV12-5 and TRBJ2-7; tentatively, D is TRBD1 (6 bases). The CDR3 nucleotides read TGTGCTAGTGGTTTAGGGGGCTCCTACGAGCAGTACTTC. Encoded protein: CASGLGGSYEQYF.